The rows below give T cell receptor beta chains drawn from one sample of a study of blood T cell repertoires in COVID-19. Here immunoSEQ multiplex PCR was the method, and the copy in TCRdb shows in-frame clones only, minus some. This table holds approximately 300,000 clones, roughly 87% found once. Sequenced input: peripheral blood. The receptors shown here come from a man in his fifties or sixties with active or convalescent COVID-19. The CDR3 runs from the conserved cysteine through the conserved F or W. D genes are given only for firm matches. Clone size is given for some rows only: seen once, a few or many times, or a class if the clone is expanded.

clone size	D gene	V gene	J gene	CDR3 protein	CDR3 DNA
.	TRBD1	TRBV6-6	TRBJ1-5	CASSSGQVGKPQHF	TGTGCCAGCAGTAGTGGACAGGTAGGCAAGCCCCAGCATTTT
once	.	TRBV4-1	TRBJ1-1	CASSQDTQGVNTEAFF	TGCGCCAGCAGCCAAGATACCCAGGGTGTGAACACTGAAGCTTTCTTT
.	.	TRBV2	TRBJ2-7	CASKIRQAHSYEQYF	TGTGCCAGCAAAATCCGACAGGCACACTCCTACGAGCAGTACTTC
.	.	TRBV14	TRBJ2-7	CASSLTLRDEQYF	TGTGCCAGCAGCCTAACCTTGCGGGACGAGCAGTACTTC
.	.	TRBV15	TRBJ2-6	CATSKSSGANVLTF	TGTGCCACGTCAAAGAGCTCTGGGGCCAACGTCCTGACTTTC
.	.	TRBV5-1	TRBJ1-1	CASSLLGGSNTEAFF	TGCGCCAGCAGCTTGTTGGGGGGATCGAACACTGAAGCTTTCTTT
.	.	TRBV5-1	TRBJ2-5	CASSLRQQETQYF	TGCGCCAGCAGCCTCCGACAGCAAGAGACCCAGTACTTC
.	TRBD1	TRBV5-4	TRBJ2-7	CASSFTGGGYEQYF	TGTGCCAGCAGCTTTACAGGGGGCGGCTACGAGCAGTACTTC
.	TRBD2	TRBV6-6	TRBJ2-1	CASSLPGTSGSSEQFF	TGTGCCAGCTCCCTTCCCGGGACTAGCGGGAGTAGTGAGCAGTTCTTC
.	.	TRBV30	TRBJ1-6	CAWSVHRGQYNSPLHF	TGTGCCTGGAGTGTACACAGAGGGCAATATAATTCACCCCTCCACTTT
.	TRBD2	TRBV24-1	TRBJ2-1	CATSVEGTSGRNEQFF	TGTGCCACCAGTGTCGAAGGGACTAGCGGGAGAAATGAGCAGTTCTTC
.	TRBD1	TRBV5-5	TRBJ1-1	CASSRQGDMNTEAFF	TGTGCCAGCAGCCGACAGGGAGACATGAACACTGAAGCTTTCTTT
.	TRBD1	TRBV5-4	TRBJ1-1	CASSITGTGEAFF	TGTGCCAGCAGCATAACCGGGACAGGGGAAGCTTTCTTT
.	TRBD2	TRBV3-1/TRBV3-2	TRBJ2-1	CASSQPGLAGSEQFF	TGTGCCAGCAGCCAACCGGGACTAGCGGGGAGTGAGCAGTTCTTC
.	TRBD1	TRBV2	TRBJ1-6	CASSGISGQGYSQGNSPLHF	TGTGCCAGCAGTGGAATTTCGGGACAGGGGTACTCACAAGGAAATTCACCCCTCCACTTT
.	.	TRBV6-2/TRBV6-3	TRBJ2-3	CASSYQSTDTQYF	TGTGCCAGCAGTTATCAAAGCACAGATACGCAGTATTTT
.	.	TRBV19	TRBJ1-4	CASSGTANEKLFF	TGTGCCAGTAGCGGCACAGCTAATGAAAAACTGTTTTTT
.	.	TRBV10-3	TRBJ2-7	CAIRKEAPYEQYF	TGTGCCATCAGGAAAGAGGCGCCCTACGAGCAGTACTTC
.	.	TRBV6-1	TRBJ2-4	CASSESRQVAKNIQYF	TGTGCCAGCAGTGAATCTCGACAGGTAGCCAAAAACATTCAGTACTTC
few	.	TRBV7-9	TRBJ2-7	CASSLVAGMGSGSSYEQYF	TGTGCCAGCAGCTTAGTCGCAGGGATGGGCTCCGGCAGCTCCTACGAGCAGTACTTC
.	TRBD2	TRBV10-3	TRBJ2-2	CATTLAGGKNTGELFF	TGTGCCACCACCCTGGCGGGAGGGAAGAACACCGGGGAGCTGTTTTTT
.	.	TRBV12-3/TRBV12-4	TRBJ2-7	CATGRTETYEQYF	TGTGCCACCGGAAGGACAGAAACCTACGAGCAGTACTTC
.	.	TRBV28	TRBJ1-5	CATRRTYSNQPQHF	TGTGCCACCAGGCGGACTTATAGCAATCAGCCCCAGCATTTT
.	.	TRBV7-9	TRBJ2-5	CASSSGTETQYF	TGTGCCAGCAGTTCGGGTACCGAGACCCAGTACTTC
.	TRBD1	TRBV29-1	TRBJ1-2	CSVGQGRYGYTF	TGCAGCGTTGGACAGGGGAGGTATGGCTACACCTTC
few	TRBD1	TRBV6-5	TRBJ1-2	CASTLQGRRGYTF	TGTGCCAGCACTCTACAGGGGCGGCGGGGCTACACCTTC
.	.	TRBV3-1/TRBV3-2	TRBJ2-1	CASSQGRGIGSYNEQFF	TGTGCCAGCAGCCAAGGAAGGGGTATAGGGTCCTACAATGAGCAGTTCTTC
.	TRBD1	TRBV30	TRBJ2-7	CACNRGQYEQYF	TGTGCCTGTAACAGGGGGCAATACGAGCAGTACTTC
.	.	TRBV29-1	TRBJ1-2	CSVDLEPQSSYGYTF	TGCAGCGTTGATCTGGAGCCCCAATCTTCCTATGGCTACACCTTC
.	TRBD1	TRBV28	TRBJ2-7	CASCGTGSSYEQYF	TGTGCCAGCTGTGGGACAGGAAGCTCCTACGAGCAGTACTTC
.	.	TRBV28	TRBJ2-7	CASSLIGGTGPYEQYF	TGTGCCAGCAGTTTAATAGGCGGGACGGGACCCTACGAGCAGTACTTC
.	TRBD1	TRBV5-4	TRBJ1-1	CASSKPTGTNTEAFF	TGTGCCAGCAGCAAGCCGACAGGGACGAACACTGAAGCTTTCTTT
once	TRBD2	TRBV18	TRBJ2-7	CASSPQSSGAYEQYF	TGTGCCAGCTCACCACAGTCTAGCGGGGCCTACGAGCAGTACTTC
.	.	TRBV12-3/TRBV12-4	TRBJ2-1	CASSFWRNEQFF	TGTGCCAGCAGTTTTTGGAGGAATGAGCAGTTCTTC
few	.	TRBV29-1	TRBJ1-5	CSVSEGDQPQHF	TGCAGCGTTTCAGAGGGGGATCAGCCCCAGCATTTT
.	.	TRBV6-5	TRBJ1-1	CASEKAGRTEAFF	TGTGCCAGCGAAAAGGCGGGGCGCACTGAAGCTTTCTTT
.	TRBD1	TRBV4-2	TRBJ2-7	CASSQARGQLSYEQYF	TGTGCCAGCAGCCAAGCCAGGGGACAGTTATCTTACGAGCAGTACTTC
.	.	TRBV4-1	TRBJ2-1	CASSQDLGTSYYYNEQFF	TGCGCCAGCAGCCAAGATTTAGGGACATCATATTATTACAATGAGCAGTTCTTC
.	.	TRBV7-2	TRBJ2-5	CASSLARAQETQYF	TGTGCCAGCAGCTTAGCTCGAGCCCAAGAGACCCAGTACTTC
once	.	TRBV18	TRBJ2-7	CASSPPDKQTYEQYF	TGTGCCAGCTCACCACCGGATAAACAGACCTACGAGCAGTACTTC
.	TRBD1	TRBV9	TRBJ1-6	CASSVDWTGGSPLHF	TGTGCCAGCAGCGTAGATTGGACAGGGGGTTCACCCCTCCACTTT
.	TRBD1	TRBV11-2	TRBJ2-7	CASSPTTGVGYEQYF	TGTGCCAGCAGCCCCACGACAGGGGTCGGCTACGAGCAGTACTTC
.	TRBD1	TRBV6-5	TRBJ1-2	CASSSGQGYGYTF	TGTGCCAGCAGCTCCGGACAGGGCTATGGCTACACCTTC
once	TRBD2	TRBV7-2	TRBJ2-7	CASSQRASGGAYEQYF	TGTGCCAGCAGCCAAAGGGCTAGCGGGGGGGCGTACGAGCAGTACTTC